The 15 T cell receptor beta chains presented below share a single source sample, sequenced in a study of T cells in Graves' hyperthyroidism and ophthalmopathy. From RNA transcripts, TCR beta CDR3 regions were amplified. The TCR CDR3 was amplified in a first-round RT-PCR using the HTBI primer set. Using its own MiXCR run on the multiplex PCR reads, TCRdb lists one record per CDR3 protein. This sample has 550,000 to 600,000 distinct CDR3 sequences; under 60% occur once, and the top ten carry around 20%. Material for sequencing was peripheral blood or thyroid tissue (not recorded which). The receptors come from an adult woman with Graves' disease, either hyperthyroidism or ophthalmopathy (not recorded which).

This clonotype was observed many times. This chain joins TRBV4-1 and TRBJ2-7, with D hard to call. This CDR3 region has 16 residues. V was pared by 0 bases and J by 5 bases, with 17 bases between. Per germline, CDR1 MGHRA and CDR2 YSYEKL. The CDR3 is CASSQEGRTGLDEQYF. CDR3 nucleotide sequence: TGCGCCAGCAGCCAAGAAGGAAGGACCGGCCTCGACGAGCAGTACTTC.

V usage is TRBV19 and J usage is TRBJ1-2; no definite D call. Per germline, CDR1 LNHDA and CDR2 SQIVND (reference sequence). V gave up 7 bases and J gave up 6 bases, with 24 bases separating them. This CDR3 comprises 16 residues. CDR3 bases: TGTGCCAGTACTAAACCCCCACCAAACACCGGGGATGGCTACACCTTC. It encodes CASTKPPPNTGDGYTF.

The V and J genes are TRBV20-1 and TRBJ2-6, with a possible D match to TRBD2 (6 bases). The V gene's germline CDR1 is DFQATT and CDR2 SNEGSKA (reference sequence). This CDR3 is built from 14 residues. Between the trimmed V and J ends, which lost 6 bases and 14 bases, there was a span of 23 bases. CDR3 coding DNA: TGCAGTGCCAGCGAGCCGGGACTGCCGACGATCCTGACTTTC. Its protein is CSASEPGLPTILTF.

A single count supports this clonotype. The gene calls are TRBV7-9 and TRBJ2-7; D assignment may be TRBD1 or TRBD2 (5 bases each). The CDR3 spans 13 residues. CDR1 is SEHNR, CDR2 FQNEAQ, per germline (reference sequence). Trimming shortened V by 8 bases and J by 4 bases, and 15 bases separated the two germline ends. The CDR3 region is CASGLSGLYEQYF. Written as DNA, the CDR3 is TGTGCCAGCGGACTTTCAGGGTTATACGAGCAGTACTTC.

On this clonotype: One end of the junction fails to match germline, which may point to a read error. The genes are TRBV13 and TRBJ2-2; a weak D match, TRBD1 (7 bases). The germline gives CDR1 PRHDT, CDR2 FYEKMQ (reference sequence). The length of the CDR3 is 16 residues. In DNA form, the CDR3 reads TGTGCCAGCAGCACAAATTCCGCCGAGGGGGCCGGGGGGCTGTTTTTT. Protein: CASSTNSAEGAGGLFF. The variable domain in full, with the rest retrieved from reference TRBV13 and TRBJ2-2, is AAGVIQSPRHLIKEKRETATLKCYPIPRHDTVYWYQQGPGQDPQFLISFYEKMQSDKGSIPDRFSAQQFSDYHSELNMSSLELGDSALYFCASSTNSAEGAGGLFFGEGSRLTVL.

This clonotype was detected ten times or more. The chain employs TRBV10-3 and TRBJ2-2, with 7 bases fitting TRBD2. Germline V CDR1 and CDR2: ENHRY, SYGVKD. After removal of 4 bases from V and 5 bases from J, the junction contained 7 bases not matched to a gene. The CDR3 extends over 15 amino acids. CDR3 DNA sequence: TGTGCCATCAGTGTGAGCGGGGCCCCTACCGGGGAGCTGTTTTTT. Its protein product is CAISVSGAPTGELFF.

This clonotype was counted ten times or more. V gene TRBV7-3 combines with J gene TRBJ1-1, with D possibly matching TRBD1 (5 bases). V was trimmed by 4 bases and J by 4 bases, leaving 10 bases between them. This CDR3 is built from 13 residues. Germline V gene lookup returns CDR1 SGHTA and CDR2 FQGTGA. CDR3 sequence: CASSSRALTEAFF. CDR3 nucleotide sequence: TGTGCCAGCAGCTCCAGGGCCCTCACTGAAGCTTTCTTT.

This clonotype showed up many times. The J gene is TRBJ2-5, the V gene TRBV12-3 or TRBV12-4; 16 nucleotides align to TRBD2. The trim removed 4 bases at V and 4 bases at J, leaving 9 bases unmatched. The CDR3 is 18 residues long. The CDR3: CASSSGTSGRAGGETQYF. CDR3 in DNA: TGTGCCAGCAGTTCCGGGACTAGCGGGAGGGCCGGGGGAGAGACCCAGTACTTC.

This clonotype has just a few counts. The chain links TRBV25-1 to TRBJ2-3; D is uncertain. Germline CDR1 is MGHDK and CDR2 is SYGVNS. The CDR3 runs 13 residues. With 2 bases removed from V and 6 bases from J, the gap between germline ends came to 9 bases. The CDR3 sequence is CASSENLRDTQYF. CDR3 coding DNA: TGTGCCAGCAGTGAAAATCTGAGGGATACGCAGTATTTT.

The chain carries TRBV10-3 and TRBJ1-1; no firm D call. Deletions cut 0 bases from V and 5 bases from J, with 13 bases between. CDR3 length: 15 residues. CDR1 is ENHRY, CDR2 SYGVKD, per germline. This chain's CDR3 is CAISESEGRMTEAFF. The CDR3 nucleotides are TGTGCCATCAGTGAGTCTGAGGGCAGGATGACTGAAGCTTTCTTT.

This sequence joins TRBV6-1 and TRBJ2-5; 11 nucleotides agree with TRBD1. V dropped 3 bases and J dropped 6; count of bases not matched to a gene: 6. The germline CDR1 and CDR2 sequences are MNHNS and SASEGT. The CDR3 loop spans 15 amino acids. In nucleotides, the CDR3 is TGTGCCAGCAGTGACCCGGACAGGGGGCTTAAGACCCAGTACTTC. Its translation is CASSDPDRGLKTQYF.

V usage is TRBV20-1 and J usage is TRBJ1-5, with D maybe TRBD1 (5 bases). V lost 5 bases, J lost 5 bases, and 13 bases lay in between. CDR1 and CDR2 (germline): DFQATT, SNEGSKA (reference sequence). CDR3 length equals 13 residues. The CDR3 DNA follows: TGCAGTGCTTACGCACAGGCCGATCAGCCCCAGCATTTT. Amino acids: CSAYAQADQPQHF.

This chain links TRBV6-5 with TRBJ1-1, with a tentative D call TRBD1 (6 bases). The germline V gene has CDR1 MNHEY and CDR2 SVGAGI. V lost 10 bases and J lost 10, with 19 bases in between. CDR3 length: 12 amino acids. CDR3: CATQGPRNRAFF. The DNA of the CDR3 is TGTGCCACCCAGGGGCCCCGGAACCGAGCTTTCTTT.

The gene calls are TRBV30 and TRBJ1-1; possible D gene TRBD1, 6 bases. V dropped 0 bases and J dropped 3 bases, with 8 bases sitting between them. CDR1 is GTSNPN, CDR2 SVGIG, per germline (reference sequence). CDR3 length: 13 amino acids. The CDR3 coding sequence is TGTGCCTGGAGTGTACAGGGTTACACTGAAGCTTTCTTT. As protein: CAWSVQGYTEAFF.

CDR3 sequence reads: CASSTGTHNEQFF. In nucleotides, the CDR3 is TGTGCCAGCAGCACCGGGACGCACAATGAGCAGTTCTTC. The chain has TRBV6-4 and TRBJ2-1; either TRBD1 or TRBD2 may supply D (5 bases each). Germline CDR1 and CDR2: MRHNA and SNTAGT. Trimming removed 6 bases at V and 5 bases at J, with 11 bases between. This CDR3 spans 13 amino acids.